The 5 T cell receptor beta chains below were found in one sample sequenced in a study of CD8 T cells in Susac syndrome. RNA was extracted with the RNeasy kit, and a quantity of about 0.45 to 1 ug was reverse transcribed using random hexamers. TCRdb processed the immunoSEQ multiplex PCR reads anew with MiXCR; each CDR3 protein has one entry. The table shows 150,000 to 200,000 distinct CDR3 sequences, with over 85% occurring only once. The specimen was CD4+ T cells from PBMCs. The receptors stem from a human donor in good health.

J is TRBJ1-2 and V is TRBV6-2 or TRBV6-3; no clear D. The CDR3 length is 12 residues. V lost 4 bases to trimming and J lost 4 bases, with 7 bases between them. The germline gives CDR1 MNHEY, CDR2 SVGEGT. The CDR3 protein is CASSFGSYGYTF. In nucleotides, the CDR3 is TGTGCCAGCAGTTTCGGTAGCTATGGCTACACCTTC.

The chain couples TRBV12-3 or TRBV12-4 to TRBJ1-6; no definite D call. Trimming cost V 2 bases and J 9 bases, with 5 bases left between them. This CDR3 is built from 12 residues. The CDR3 sequence is CASSLQSSPLHF. The CDR3 DNA is TGTGCCAGCAGTTTACAAAGTTCACCCCTCCACTTT.

The V and J genes are TRBV18 and TRBJ2-7; 11 bases match TRBD1. Germline V lookup: CDR1 KGHSH, CDR2 LQKENI. V shed 0 bases, J shed 2 bases, and the junction held 0 bases outside the gene matches. The CDR3 covers 15 residues. The CDR3 bases are TGTGCCAGCTCACCACCGGGACAGGGGGCCTACGAGCAGTACTTC. This translates into CASSPPGQGAYEQYF.

The chain has TRBV30 and TRBJ2-5; D remains unclear. The CDR3 has 11 residues. Germline lookup yields CDR1 GTSNPN and CDR2 SVGIG (reference sequence). V lost 4 bases, J lost 4 bases, and 7 bases lay in between. The CDR3, as DNA: TGTGCCTGGACTATCGGAGAGACCCAGTACTTC. It encodes CAWTIGETQYF.

This chain connects TRBV11-1 to TRBJ1-1; no clear D gene. Trimming took off 5 bases at V and 4 bases at J, with 14 bases between the two ends. This CDR3 spans 14 amino acids. CDR1 and CDR2 (germline): SGHAT, FQDESV (reference sequence). The CDR3 spells CASSNYWSSTEAFF. CDR3 in DNA: TGTGCCAGCAGCAACTACTGGAGTTCCACTGAAGCTTTCTTT.